These 29 T cell receptor beta chains were sequenced from one sample in a study of T cell repertoires in cytomegalovirus infection. TCRdb recomputed calls from the reads with MiXCR, one row per CDR3 protein. The data contain some 800,000 distinct CDR3 sequences, around 29% of them singletons. These TCRs are of unknown antigen specificity. The sample was cultured CD8+ T cells from PBMCs, taken from culture after CMV antigen stimulation. The origin of the receptors is a human donor in good health (CMV status not recorded). Some clones in this sample may be carry-over from other donors' samples.

V and J are TRBV6-2 or TRBV6-3 and TRBJ1-2; D is possibly TRBD1 (5 bases). The V gene lost 5 bases and the J gene lost 3 bases, with 10 bases spanning the gap. There are 13 residues in the CDR3. From germline, CDR1 is MNHEY and CDR2 SVGEGT. The CDR3 sequence: CASSEDIYYGYTF. The CDR3 DNA follows: TGTGCCAGCAGTGAGGACATCTACTATGGCTACACCTTC.

This clonotype has just a few counts. An end of the junction does not agree with germline; a read error may underlie this. V usage is TRBV5-3 and J usage is TRBJ2-1; possibly TRBD2 for D (6 bases). TRBV5-3 is an ORF, with its function uncertain. The CDR3 extends over 19 amino acids. In DNA, the CDR3 is TGTGCCAGCAGCTTTAACCCCTTGGGTGGGGGGAGCTCCTACAATGAGCAGTTCTTC. The encoded protein is CASSFNPLGGGSSYNEQFF.

The gene calls are TRBV10-3 and TRBJ2-7; the match to TRBD2 covers 8 bases. V trimming: 7 bases; J trimming: 1 base; junction bases outside the gene matches: 6. This CDR3 has 14 residues. CDR1 is ENHRY, CDR2 SYGVKD, per germline. The CDR3 region has the DNA TGTGCCATCATAGAGCGGGGGTCGTCCTACGAGCAGTACGTC. Its translation: CAIIERGSSYEQYV.

This clonotype was found many times. The chain recombines TRBV2 with TRBJ1-5; 8 bases fit TRBD1. V was pared by 1 base and J by 4 bases, with 6 bases of the junction left unmatched. The CDR3 length is 16 residues. Germline assignment: CDR1 SNHLY and CDR2 FYNNEI. The CDR3: CASSEGGQVPNQPQHF. The CDR3, as DNA: TGTGCCAGCAGTGAAGGGGGACAGGTCCCTAATCAGCCCCAGCATTTT.

A few counts support this clonotype. The J gene is TRBJ2-3, the V gene TRBV27; TRBD2 agrees at 14 bases. Unmatched junction bases numbered 10, after V lost 7 bases and J lost 4 bases. This CDR3 region has 17 residues. Per germline, CDR1 MNHEY and CDR2 SMNVEV (reference sequence). The CDR3 protein is CASTERLAGGISDTQYF. The CDR3 coding sequence is TGTGCCAGCACCGAACGACTAGCGGGGGGGATCTCAGATACGCAGTATTTT.

The chain employs TRBV20-1 and TRBJ1-2; D is ambiguous. Germline V gene data show CDR1 as DFQATT and CDR2 as SNEGSKA (reference sequence). V was cut by 6 bases and J by 1 base, with 9 bases left in between. The CDR3 has 12 amino acids. The CDR3: CSAEEGNYGYTF. CDR3 nucleotide sequence: TGCAGTGCCGAAGAGGGTAACTATGGCTACACCTTC.

The chain joins TRBV7-9 to TRBJ1-4; 8 bases agree with TRBD1. The trim removed 3 bases at V and 5 bases at J, leaving 11 bases unmatched. The CDR3 runs 17 residues. Germline V gene lookup returns CDR1 SEHNR and CDR2 FQNEAQ (reference sequence). The DNA of the CDR3 is TGTGCCAGCAGCTTCTTATCCCTCAGGGGGCAGAATGAAAAACTGTTTTTT. This codes for CASSFLSLRGQNEKLFF.

This rearrangement joins TRBV6-8 to TRBJ2-5; TRBD2 matches 7 bases. Germline assignment: CDR1 MNHGY and CDR2 SAAAGT. V dropped 4 bases and J dropped 5; count of bases not matched to a gene: 7. CDR3 size: 14 residues. CDR3 amino acids: CASSWVEGGETQYF. Here the CDR3 DNA reads TGTGCCAGCAGTTGGGTAGAGGGAGGGGAGACCCAGTACTTC.

This clonotype has at least ten counts. The chain couples TRBV7-6 to TRBJ2-2; D may be TRBD1 (6 bases). The germline V and J ends were trimmed by 3 bases and 0 bases, with 11 bases remaining between them. This CDR3 has 16 amino acids. Germline lookup yields CDR1 SGHVS and CDR2 FNYEAQ. DNA for the CDR3: TGTGCCAGCAGCTTCAACAGGGCCCCGAACACCGGGGAGCTGTTTTTT. It translates to CASSFNRAPNTGELFF.

The table lists this clonotype with a few counts. This sequence joins TRBV12-3 or TRBV12-4 and TRBJ2-1, with 10 bases identical to TRBD1. Trimming took 9 bases from V and 3 from J; bases not matched to a gene: 5. The CDR3 has 14 amino acids. CDR3 sequence: CASPGQGNYNEQFF. The CDR3 region has the DNA TGTGCCAGTCCGGGACAGGGGAACTACAATGAGCAGTTCTTC.

This clonotype was counted at least ten times. The chain uses TRBV12-3 or TRBV12-4 and TRBJ1-1, with 7 bases identical to TRBD1. There are 14 residues in the CDR3. V trimming: 5 bases; J trimming: 1 base; junction bases outside the gene matches: 4. The CDR3 loop is CASSDTGANTEAFF. The CDR3 region has the DNA TGTGCCAGCAGTGACACAGGGGCGAACACTGAAGCTTTCTTT.

This clonotype was counted only a few times. The gene calls are TRBV6-4 and TRBJ2-1; no reliable D call. The V end lost 6 bases, the J end lost 9 bases, and 18 bases lay between the germline ends. The CDR3 runs 14 residues. Germline CDR1 reads MRHNA; CDR2 reads SNTAGT. The CDR3 DNA follows: TGTGCCAGCAGAGATCACTTTAGGGATACTGAGCAGTTCTTC. Its protein product is CASRDHFRDTEQFF.

This clonotype has more than one count but fewer than ten. The gene calls are TRBV4-1 and TRBJ2-3; 11 bases map to TRBD2. Germline CDR1 MGHRA, CDR2 YSYEKL. J lost 3 bases, V lost 5 bases, and 1 base had no gene match. The CDR3 has 14 residues. The CDR3 bases are TGCGCCAGCAGCAGACTAGCGGGGACAGATACGCAGTATTTT. It translates to CASSRLAGTDTQYF.

V gene TRBV27 combines with J gene TRBJ2-2; TRBD1 is a possible D gene (5 bases). The CDR3 loop spans 14 amino acids. V lost 6 bases, J lost 11 bases, and 19 bases lay in between. Germline V gives CDR1 MNHEY, CDR2 SMNVEV (reference sequence). DNA for the CDR3: TGTGCCAGCAGCTTAGCAGGACAAGGGGCCGAGCTGTTTTTT. Translated: CASSLAGQGAELFF.

This clonotype was seen only a few times. The gene calls are TRBV2 and TRBJ2-3, with D hard to call. Germline loops: CDR1 SNHLY, CDR2 FYNNEI. V was clipped by 10 bases and J by 3 bases, with 20 bases between them. The CDR3 consists of 15 residues. The CDR3 DNA reads as TGTGCCATCCCTCTCAATAAGGCCCCGACAGATACGCAGTATTTT. This translates into CAIPLNKAPTDTQYF.

This clonotype came up once. The rearrangement uses TRBV14 and TRBJ2-3, with TRBD2 identical over 9 bases. From germline, CDR1 is SGHDN and CDR2 FVKESK. The CDR3 length is 17 residues. The V gene end was trimmed by 3 bases and the J gene end by 2 bases; junction bases not matched to a gene: 9. The CDR3: CASSQPLAGVTTDTQYF. CDR3 nucleotide sequence: TGTGCCAGCAGCCAGCCCTTAGCGGGGGTCACCACAGATACGCAGTATTTT.

This chain connects TRBV7-2 to TRBJ2-3, with D maybe TRBD2 (5 bases). V shed 4 bases and J shed 3 bases, with 14 bases lying between them. This CDR3 has 15 residues. Germline values: CDR1 SGHTA, CDR2 FQGNSA. CDR3 sequence: CASSSRLRVTDTQYF. DNA of the CDR3: TGTGCCAGCAGCTCGCGACTGAGGGTAACAGATACGCAGTATTTT.

About this clonotype: Given a much more abundant clone one base away, this may be a read error. This sequence joins TRBV7-2 and TRBJ1-3; D remains unclear. Germline CDR1 is SGHTA and CDR2 is FQGNSA. The length of the CDR3 is 14 residues. The CDR3 coding sequence is TGTGCCAGCGGCTTTGGCAGCTCTGGAAACACCATATATTTT. Residues: CASGFGSSGNTIYF.

This clonotype was picked up a small number of times. V usage is TRBV4-1 and J usage is TRBJ2-1; tentative D call: TRBD2 (6 bases). CDR3 size: 15 residues. Germline V lookup: CDR1 MGHRA, CDR2 YSYEKL. V dropped 4 bases and J dropped 5 bases, with 15 bases sitting between them. Here the CDR3 DNA reads TGCGCCAGCAGCCTCTTCGGACCGGGGGACAATGAGCAGTTCTTC. Translated: CASSLFGPGDNEQFF.

This chain links TRBV27 with TRBJ1-6, with 8 positions matching TRBD1. Germline V gives CDR1 MNHEY, CDR2 SMNVEV (reference sequence). The junction had 6 bases not matched to a gene; V was cut back by 9 bases and J by 8 bases. The CDR3 is 13 residues long. The CDR3 nucleotides are TGTGCCAGTTCGGGACAGGTCGATTCACCCCTCCACTTT. Residues: CASSGQVDSPLHF.

This clonotype occurred a few times. V gene TRBV10-3 combines with J gene TRBJ2-4, with TRBD2 matching over 7 bases. CDR1 is ENHRY and CDR2 is SYGVKD in the germline V gene. V dropped 7 bases and J dropped 4; count of bases not matched to a gene: 4. The CDR3 spans 13 residues. CDR3 bases: TGTGCCATCAAGAGCGGGGATAAAAACATTCAGTACTTC. Protein sequence: CAIKSGDKNIQYF.

The chain couples TRBV19 to TRBJ1-2; 8 positions match TRBD1. The CDR3 loop spans 13 amino acids. Germline V lookup: CDR1 LNHDA, CDR2 SQIVND (reference sequence). The V gene end was trimmed by 8 bases and the J gene end by 3 bases; junction bases not matched to a gene: 5. The chain's CDR3 is CASYQGAHYGYTF. The CDR3 nucleotides are TGTGCCAGTTACCAGGGGGCCCACTATGGCTACACCTTC.

CDR3 nucleotide sequence: TGCGCCAGCAGCCAAGAGTTTGGGGCCGGCTATGGCTACACCTTC. This gives the protein CASSQEFGAGYGYTF. The J gene is TRBJ1-2, the V gene TRBV4-1; a possible D gene is TRBD1 (5 bases). Trimming removed 0 bases at V and 4 bases at J, with 12 bases between. Germline lookup yields CDR1 MGHRA and CDR2 YSYEKL. The CDR3 consists of 15 residues.

This clonotype showed up just a few times. The V call is TRBV5-6, the J call TRBJ2-4; perhaps TRBD2 as D (5 bases). Germline-derived CDR1 and CDR2 are SGHDT and YYEEEE. The V and J ends lost 2 bases and 7 bases respectively, with 10 bases between them. This CDR3 is built from 13 residues. The CDR3 protein is CASSLGLYNIQYF. CDR3 DNA sequence: TGTGCCAGCAGCTTAGGACTCTACAACATTCAGTACTTC.

A few counts support this clonotype. The V call is TRBV25-1, the J call TRBJ1-2; D may be TRBD1 (5 bases). CDR3 length: 18 residues. Trimming removed 0 bases at V and 4 bases at J, with 21 bases between. Germline CDR1 is MGHDK and CDR2 is SYGVNS. This CDR3 is CASSEYGPIKFGTYGYTF. The CDR3 coding sequence is TGTGCCAGCAGTGAATATGGGCCCATCAAGTTTGGGACCTATGGCTACACCTTC.

As for this clonotype: The junction departs from germline at one end; a sequencing error may be responsible. The chain couples TRBV14 to TRBJ2-7, with no clear D. CDR1 and CDR2 from the germline V gene are SGHDN and FVKESK. The CDR3 is made up of 15 amino acids. CDR3 protein: CASSQVSGPSYEQYF. The CDR3 DNA sequence: TGTGCCAGCAGCCAAGTGAGTGGGCCCTCCTACGAGCAGTACTTT.

The chain couples TRBV12-3 or TRBV12-4 to TRBJ1-5; D unclear. Trimming took 1 base from V and 3 from J, leaving 7 bases between them. There are 14 residues in the CDR3. CDR3 sequence reads: CASSLGAVNQPQHF. The CDR3 DNA is TGTGCCAGCAGTTTAGGGGCAGTCAATCAGCCCCAGCATTTT.

This clonotype was recorded many times. This sequence joins TRBV6-2 or TRBV6-3 and TRBJ2-7, with D unresolved. Germline lookup yields CDR1 MNHEY and CDR2 SVGEGT. Trimming took 3 bases from V and 2 from J, leaving 5 bases between them. CDR3 size: 12 residues. CDR3 sequence (DNA): TGTGCCAGCAGTTATGCACCCTACGAGCAGTACTTC. It yields the protein CASSYAPYEQYF.

This clonotype has a handful of counts. A single base separates this from a much larger clone, so it may be a read error. The CDR3 loop reads CASSATRNTEAFF. CDR3 sequence (DNA): TGTGCCAGCAGCGCGACACGGAACACTGAAGCTTTCTTT. V is TRBV7-6 and J is TRBJ1-1; no clear D. The germline gives CDR1 SGHVS, CDR2 FNYEAQ. V lost 5 bases and J 1 base, leaving 8 bases between the germline ends. The CDR3 is 13 residues long.